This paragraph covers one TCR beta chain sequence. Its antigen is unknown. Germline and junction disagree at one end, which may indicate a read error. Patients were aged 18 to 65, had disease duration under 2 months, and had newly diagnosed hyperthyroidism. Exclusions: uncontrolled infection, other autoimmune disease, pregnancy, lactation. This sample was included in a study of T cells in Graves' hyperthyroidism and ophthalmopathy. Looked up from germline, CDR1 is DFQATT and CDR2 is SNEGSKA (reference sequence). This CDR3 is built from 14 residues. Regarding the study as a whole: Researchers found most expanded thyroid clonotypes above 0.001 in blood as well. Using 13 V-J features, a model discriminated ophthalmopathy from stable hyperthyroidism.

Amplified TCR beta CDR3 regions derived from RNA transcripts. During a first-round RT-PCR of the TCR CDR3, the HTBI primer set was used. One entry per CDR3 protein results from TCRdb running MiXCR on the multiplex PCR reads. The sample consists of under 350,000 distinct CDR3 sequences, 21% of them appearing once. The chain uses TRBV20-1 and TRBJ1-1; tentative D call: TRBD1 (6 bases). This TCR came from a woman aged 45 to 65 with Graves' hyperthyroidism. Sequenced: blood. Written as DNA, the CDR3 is TGCGGTGCTAGCTCTGGGACATATAACACTGAAGCTTTCTTT. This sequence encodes CGASSGTYNTEAFF.